What follows describes a single T cell receptor (beta chain). What it recognizes is unknown. Per germline, CDR1 SQVTM and CDR2 ANQGSEA. The CDR3 is 14 amino acids. V shed 6 bases, J shed 2 bases, and the junction held 10 bases outside the gene matches. This sample was taken from a study of cytomegalovirus exposure and HLA in healthy donors. Study-level findings and limits: Researchers reported in a later analysis that a missense DCLRE1C variant was tied to TCR beta V- and J-gene trimming. The authors listed 180 or so TCR beta chains as cytomegalovirus-associated.

The PCR used 60 Vbeta and 13 Jbeta primers. Profiling relied on immunoSEQ multiplex PCR, and the TCRdb table lists in-frame clones only, not all of them. In the table there are some 130,000 clones, less than 80% of which are singletons. The TCR originated in a man aged 35 to 55 in good health and CMV-seropositive. Specimen: PBMCs. J is TRBJ2-7 and V is TRBV29-1, with TRBD1 matching over 7 bases. The CDR3 here is CSVGRDSNPYEQYF. In DNA, the CDR3 is TGCAGCGTGGGCCGGGACAGCAACCCCTACGAGCAGTACTTC.